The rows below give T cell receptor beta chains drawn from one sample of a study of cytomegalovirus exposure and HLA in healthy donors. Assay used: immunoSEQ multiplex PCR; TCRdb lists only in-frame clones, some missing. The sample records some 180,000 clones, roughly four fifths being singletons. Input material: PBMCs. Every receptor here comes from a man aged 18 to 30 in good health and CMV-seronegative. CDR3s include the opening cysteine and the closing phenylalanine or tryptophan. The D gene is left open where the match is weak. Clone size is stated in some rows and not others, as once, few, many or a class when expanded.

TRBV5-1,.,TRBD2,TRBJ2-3,CASSLGVGAGGTDTQYF,TGCGCCAGCAGCTTGGGGGTCGGCGCGGGGGGCACAGATACGCAGTATTTT
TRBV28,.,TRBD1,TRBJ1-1,CASSHRTGGASEAFF,TGTGCCAGCAGTCACCGGACAGGGGGCGCATCTGAAGCTTTCTTT
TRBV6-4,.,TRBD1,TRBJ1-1,CASRATGNTEAFF,TGTGCCAGCAGGGCGACAGGGAATACTGAAGCTTTCTTT
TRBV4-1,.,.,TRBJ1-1,CASSPPRRENTEAFF,TGCGCCAGCAGCCCCCCCCGTCGGGAGAACACTGAAGCTTTCTTT
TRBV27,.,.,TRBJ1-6,CASSDKLGGPNSPLHF,TGTGCCAGCAGTGACAAACTTGGGGGCCCTAATTCACCCCTCCACTTT
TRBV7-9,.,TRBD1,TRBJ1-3,CASSFPGGSSGNTIYF,TGTGCCAGCAGCTTTCCAGGGGGCAGCTCTGGAAACACCATATATTTT
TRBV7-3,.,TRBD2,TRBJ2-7,CASSLDAGGPYEQYF,TGTGCCAGCAGCTTAGATGCGGGGGGCCCCTACGAGCAGTACTTC
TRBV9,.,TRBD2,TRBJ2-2,CASSGRTSGGLSTGELFF,TGTGCCAGCAGCGGCCGGACTAGCGGGGGTTTATCCACCGGGGAGCTGTTTTTT
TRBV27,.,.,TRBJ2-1,CASSSLSGFYNEQFF,TGTGCCAGCAGCTCCCTGAGCGGGTTCTACAATGAGCAGTTCTTC
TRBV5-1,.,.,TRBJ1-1,CASSLGSTAKRLNTEAFF,TGCGCCAGCAGCTTGGGGTCTACTGCTAAACGGTTGAACACTGAAGCTTTCTTT
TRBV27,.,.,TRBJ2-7,CASGPGEEYEQYF,TGTGCCAGCGGTCCAGGGGAAGAGTACGAGCAGTACTTC
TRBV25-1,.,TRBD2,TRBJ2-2,CASGRDRTSGNTGELFF,TGTGCCAGCGGTCGTGACCGGACTAGCGGTAACACCGGGGAGCTGTTTTTT
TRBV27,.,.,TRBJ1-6,CASSFAGPYNSPLHF,TGTGCCAGCAGTTTCGCGGGCCCGTATAATTCACCCCTCCACTTT
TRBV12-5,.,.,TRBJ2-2,CASGLVGSGERTGELFF,TGTGCTAGTGGTTTGGTAGGAAGCGGAGAAAGGACCGGGGAGCTGTTTTTT
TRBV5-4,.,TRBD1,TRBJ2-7,CASSFVGQGSYEQYF,TGTGCCAGCAGCTTTGTGGGACAGGGCTCCTACGAGCAGTACTTC
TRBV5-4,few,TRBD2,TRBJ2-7,CASSPSGRAYEQYF,TGTGCCAGCAGCCCGAGCGGGAGGGCCTACGAGCAGTACTTC
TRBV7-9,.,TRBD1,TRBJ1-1,CASSRTLTGGNTEAFF,TGTGCCAGCAGCCGAACGCTGACAGGGGGGAACACTGAAGCTTTCTTT
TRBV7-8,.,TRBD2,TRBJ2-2,CASSFRGGTGELFF,TGTGCCAGCAGCTTCCGGGGGGGCACCGGGGAGCTGTTTTTT
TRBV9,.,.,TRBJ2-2,CASNPGLPTGELFF,TGTGCCAGCAATCCGGGACTTCCCACCGGGGAGCTGTTTTTT
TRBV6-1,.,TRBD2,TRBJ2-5,CASSSSGQKTQYF,TGTGCCAGCAGTTCTAGCGGTCAGAAGACCCAGTACTTC
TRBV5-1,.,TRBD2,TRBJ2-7,CASSPGLAGGPHEQYF,TGCGCCAGCAGCCCGGGACTAGCGGGAGGTCCCCACGAGCAGTACTTC
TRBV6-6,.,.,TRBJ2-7,CASSYSTGPEQYF,TGTGCCAGCAGTTACTCGACAGGACCCGAGCAGTACTTC
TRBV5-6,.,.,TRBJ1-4,CASSRSATNEKLFF,TGTGCCAGCAGTAGGAGTGCAACTAATGAAAAACTGTTTTTT
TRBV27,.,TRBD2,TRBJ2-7,CASSLYRTSGRGQYF,TGTGCCAGCAGTTTATACCGGACTAGCGGGAGGGGGCAGTACTTC
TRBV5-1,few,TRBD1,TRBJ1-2,CASSRNRGNDYGYTF,TGCGCCAGCAGCCGCAACAGGGGAAATGACTATGGCTACACCTTC
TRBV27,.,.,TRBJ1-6,CASRLQGKQGPLHF,TGTGCCAGTCGACTCCAGGGAAAACAAGGTCCCCTCCACTTT
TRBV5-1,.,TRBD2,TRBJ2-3,CASSSGLAAPPYTDTQYF,TGCGCCAGCAGCTCCGGACTAGCGGCGCCCCCTTACACAGATACGCAGTATTTT
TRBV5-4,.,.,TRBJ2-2,CAISSIGGLTGELFF,TGTGCCATCAGCAGCATCGGGGGACTCACCGGGGAGCTGTTTTTT
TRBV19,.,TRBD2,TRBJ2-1,CASSMAGGPYNEQFF,TGTGCCAGTAGTATGGCGGGAGGGCCCTACAATGAGCAGTTCTTC
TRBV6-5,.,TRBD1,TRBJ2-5,CASSYSDRGHGETQYF,TGTGCCAGCAGTTACTCGGACAGGGGGCATGGAGAGACCCAGTACTTC
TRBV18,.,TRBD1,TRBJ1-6,CASSPQGQGGSPLHF,TGTGCCAGCTCGCCACAGGGGCAGGGAGGGTCACCCCTCCACTTT
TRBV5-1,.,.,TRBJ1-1,CASSLAQSNTEAFF,TGCGCCAGCAGCTTGGCGCAGTCGAACACTGAAGCTTTCTTT
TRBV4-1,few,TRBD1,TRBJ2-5,CASRNLDRGETQYF,TGCGCCAGCAGGAACCTGGACAGGGGAGAGACCCAGTACTTC
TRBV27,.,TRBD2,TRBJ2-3,CASSLSKELAGARGDTQYF,TGTGCCAGCAGTTTATCGAAGGAACTAGCGGGGGCCCGCGGAGATACGCAGTATTTT
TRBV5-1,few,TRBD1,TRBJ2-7,CASSTWTGANYEQYF,TGCGCCAGCAGCACTTGGACAGGGGCGAACTACGAGCAGTACTTC
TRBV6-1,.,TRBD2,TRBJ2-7,CASSDGGGAREQYF,TGTGCCAGCAGTGACGGCGGGGGGGCGAGGGAGCAGTACTTC
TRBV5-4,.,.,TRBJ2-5,CASSLGQSMETQYF,TGTGCCAGCAGCTTGGGACAGAGCATGGAGACCCAGTACTTC
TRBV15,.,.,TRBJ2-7,CATSRAGEAYEQYF,TGTGCCACCAGCAGAGCAGGGGAAGCTTACGAGCAGTACTTC